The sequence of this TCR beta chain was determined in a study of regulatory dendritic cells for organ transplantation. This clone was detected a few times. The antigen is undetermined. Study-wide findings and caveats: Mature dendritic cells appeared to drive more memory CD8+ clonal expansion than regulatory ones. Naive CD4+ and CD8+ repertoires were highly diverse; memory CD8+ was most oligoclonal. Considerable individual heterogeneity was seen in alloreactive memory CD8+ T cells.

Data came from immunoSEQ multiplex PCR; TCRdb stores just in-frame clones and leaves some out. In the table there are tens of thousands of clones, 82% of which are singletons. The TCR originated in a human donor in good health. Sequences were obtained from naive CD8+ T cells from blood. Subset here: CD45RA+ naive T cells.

CDR3 protein: CASSQGETEAFF. The CDR3 bases are TGCGCCAGCAGCCAAGGAGAGACTGAAGCTTTCTTT. This sequence joins TRBV4-1 and TRBJ1-1; D is ambiguous. Germline V gene sequence: CDR1 MGHRA, CDR2 YSYEKL. The germline V and J ends were trimmed by 1 base and 5 bases, with 5 bases remaining between them. The CDR3 runs 12 residues.